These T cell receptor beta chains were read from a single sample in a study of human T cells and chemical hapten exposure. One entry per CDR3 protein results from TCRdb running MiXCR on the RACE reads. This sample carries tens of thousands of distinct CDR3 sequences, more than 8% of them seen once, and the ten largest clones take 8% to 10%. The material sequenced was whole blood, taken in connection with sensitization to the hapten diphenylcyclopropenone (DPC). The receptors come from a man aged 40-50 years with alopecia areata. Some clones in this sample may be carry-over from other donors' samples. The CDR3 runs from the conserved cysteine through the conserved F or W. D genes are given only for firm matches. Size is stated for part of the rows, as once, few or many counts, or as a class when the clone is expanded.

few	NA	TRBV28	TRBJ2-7	TGTGCCAGCCTTCGGGGCAACGAGCAGTACTTC	CASLRGNEQYF
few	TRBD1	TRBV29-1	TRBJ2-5	TGCAGCGCACTTCGAGGGGGCGCGGAGACCCAGTACTTC	CSALRGGAETQYF
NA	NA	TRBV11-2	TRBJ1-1	TGTGCCAGCAGCCCGCAGGGTTACACTGAAGCTTTCTTT	CASSPQGYTEAFF
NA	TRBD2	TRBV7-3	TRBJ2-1	TGTGCCAGCAGCTTCGAAGGGCCCTCCTGGCGGGAGGGCCGAAATGAGCAGTTCTTC	CASSFEGPSWREGRNEQFF
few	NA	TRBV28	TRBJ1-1	TGTGCCAGCAGTCCCATAGCCCCCCCAGGGTGGGCTTTCTTT	CASSPIAPPGWAFF
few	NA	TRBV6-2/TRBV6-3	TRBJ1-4	TGTGCCAGCACCGCCGGTATGAGTACCCGGGGAGAAAAACTGTTTTTT	CASTAGMSTRGEKLFF
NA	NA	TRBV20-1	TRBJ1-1	TGCAGTGCCGCAACAGGGACTGAAGCTTTCTTT	CSAATGTEAFF
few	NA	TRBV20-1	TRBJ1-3	TGCAGTGCTAGAGAGGGCAGGGATTACTCTGGAAACACCATATATTTT	CSAREGRDYSGNTIYF
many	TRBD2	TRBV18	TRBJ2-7	TGTGCCAGCTCACCAGAAAGCGGGGTGAGATCCGAGCAGTACTTC	CASSPESGVRSEQYF
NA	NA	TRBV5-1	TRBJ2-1	TGCGCCAGCAGCCCTGGAGGCAGTCACAATGAGCAGTTCTTC	CASSPGGSHNEQFF
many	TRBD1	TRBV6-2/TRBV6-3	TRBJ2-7	TGTGCCAGCAGTTACCTCTTACGGACAGGCACCTACGAGCAGTACTTC	CASSYLLRTGTYEQYF
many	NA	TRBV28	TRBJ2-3	TGTGCCAGCAACCCCCCAGGGACAACAGATACGCAGTATTTT	CASNPPGTTDTQYF
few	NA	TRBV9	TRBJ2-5	TGTGCCAGCAGCTACGCCCCGGGGGACGGGGAGACCCAGTACTTC	CASSYAPGDGETQYF
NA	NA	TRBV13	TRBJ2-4	TGTGCCAGCAGCCTCCCTCTGAAAGATTCCAAAAACATTCAGTACTTC	CASSLPLKDSKNIQYF
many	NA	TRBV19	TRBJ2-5	TGTGCCAGTAGTATAGACCGGACAGCCGGGACCCAGTACTTC	CASSIDRTAGTQYF
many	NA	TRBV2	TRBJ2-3	TGTGCCAGGGACAGTTCAACCGAGTTCGGGACAGATACGCAGTATTTT	CARDSSTEFGTDTQYF
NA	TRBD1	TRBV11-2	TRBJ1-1	TGTGCCAGCAGCTTAGGGCGACAGGGGAGGACTGAAGCTTTCTTT	CASSLGRQGRTEAFF
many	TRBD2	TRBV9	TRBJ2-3	TGTGCCAGCAGCACGACGACTAGCGGGATTCTAGATACGCAGTATTTT	CASSTTTSGILDTQYF
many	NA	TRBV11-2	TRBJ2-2	TGTGCCAGCAACCAGAACCAGAACACCGGGGAGCTGTTTTTT	CASNQNQNTGELFF
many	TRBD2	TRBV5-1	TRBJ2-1	TGCGCCAGCAGCTTGGCTTTTACTAGCGGCCTTTACAATGAGCAGTTCTTC	CASSLAFTSGLYNEQFF
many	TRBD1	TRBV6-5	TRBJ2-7	TGTGCCAGCAGTTACTCGGGGACAGGGCCCTACGAGCAGTACTTC	CASSYSGTGPYEQYF
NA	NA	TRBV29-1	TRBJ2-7	TGCAGCGTTAAGGGCGGTACTTACGAGCAGTACTTC	CSVKGGTYEQYF
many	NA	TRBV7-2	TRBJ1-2	TGTGCCAGCAGCTTAGAGCGGGGATGGAGCTATGGCTACACCTTC	CASSLERGWSYGYTF
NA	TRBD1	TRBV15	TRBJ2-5	TGTGCCACCAGCCACCCAAACAGGGGAACGCGAGAGACCCAGTACTTC	CATSHPNRGTRETQYF
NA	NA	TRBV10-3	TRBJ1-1	TGTGCCACTCGGGAGGGAACTGAAGCTTTCTTT	CATREGTEAFF
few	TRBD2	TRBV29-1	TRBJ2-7	TGCAGCGTTGAAGAATGGCGGGGACTAGCGGGAGGTACGAGCTCCTACGAGCAGTACTTC	CSVEEWRGLAGGTSSYEQYF
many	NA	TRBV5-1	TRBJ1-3	TGCGCCAGCAGCTTGGAGGGCAGGCGTGGAAACACCATATATTTT	CASSLEGRRGNTIYF
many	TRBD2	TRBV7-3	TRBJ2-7	TGTGCCAGCAGCTTAGTCTCGACTAGCGGCCGCTCCTACGAGCAGTACTTC	CASSLVSTSGRSYEQYF
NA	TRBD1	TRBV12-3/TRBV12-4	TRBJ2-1	TGTGCCAGCAGTTTGGGACAGGGGAACAATGAGCAGTTCTTC	CASSLGQGNNEQFF
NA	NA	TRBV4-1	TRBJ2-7	TGCGCCAGCAGCCAAGAAGGGCTTGGGTACGAGCAGTACTTC	CASSQEGLGYEQYF
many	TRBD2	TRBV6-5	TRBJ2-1	TGTGCCAGCAGTTACTACCCACTAGCGGGATCCTCTATTGGGAACAATGAGCAGTTCTTC	CASSYYPLAGSSIGNNEQFF
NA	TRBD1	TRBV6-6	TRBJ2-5	TGTGCCAGCAGCCCCGGACAGGGGGTCTGGGAGACCCAGTACTTC	CASSPGQGVWETQYF
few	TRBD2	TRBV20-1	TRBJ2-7	TGCAGTGCTAGAGCCCTAGCGGGAGGCCCCAGCTCCTACGAGCAGTACTTC	CSARALAGGPSSYEQYF
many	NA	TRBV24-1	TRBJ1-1	TGTGCCACCAGCCGGAGGGGGTCCACTGAAGCTTTCTTT	CATSRRGSTEAFF
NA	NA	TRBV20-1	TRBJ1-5	TGCAGTGCTATATTTAACAGCGATAGCAATCAGCCCCAGCATTTT	CSAIFNSDSNQPQHF
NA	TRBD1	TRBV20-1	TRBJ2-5	TGCAGTGCTACCCCAGGGACAGGGGGCGCCGAGACCCAGTACTTC	CSATPGTGGAETQYF
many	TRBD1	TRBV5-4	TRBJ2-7	TGTGCCAGCAGTAAGCCGGGACAGGGGGCCCACGAGCAGTACTTC	CASSKPGQGAHEQYF
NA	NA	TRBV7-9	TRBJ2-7	TGTGCCAGCAGCTTAGGGGGGATCCAGTACGAGCAGTACTTC	CASSLGGIQYEQYF
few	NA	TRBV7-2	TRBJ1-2	TGTGCCAGCAGCTTTGATTCTAACTATGGCTACACCTTC	CASSFDSNYGYTF
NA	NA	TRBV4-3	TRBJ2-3	TGCGCCAGCAGCCAAGAGACGTCTAGCACAGATACGCAGTATTTT	CASSQETSSTDTQYF
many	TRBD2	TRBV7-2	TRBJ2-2	TGTGCCAGCAGCTTAGAACTAGCGGTAAACACCGGGGAGCTGTTTTTT	CASSLELAVNTGELFF
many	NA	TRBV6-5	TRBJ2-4	TGTGCCAGCAGTTCTTCCAGGGTCGAAGGGGCCAAAAACATTCAGTACTTC	CASSSSRVEGAKNIQYF
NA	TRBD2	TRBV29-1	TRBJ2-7	TGCAGCGTTTCGGGACTAGCGGGACCCTACGAGCAGTACTTC	CSVSGLAGPYEQYF
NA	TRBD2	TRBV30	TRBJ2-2	TGTGCCTGGAGGACTAGCGGGAGGGACACCGGGGAGCTGTTTTTT	CAWRTSGRDTGELFF
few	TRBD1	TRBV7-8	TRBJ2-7	TGTGCCAGCAGCTCACCGACAGGGGACTCCTACGAGCAGTACTTC	CASSSPTGDSYEQYF
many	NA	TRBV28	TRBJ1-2	TGTGCCAGCGGGTACCCCAGGCCCGCGGGGGGCAAGGATGGCTACACCTTC	CASGYPRPAGGKDGYTF
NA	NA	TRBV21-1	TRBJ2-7	TGTGCCAACACCCCGTGGAACGAGCAGTACTTC	CANTPWNEQYF
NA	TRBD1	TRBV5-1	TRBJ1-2	TGCGCCAGCAGCATCGGGACAGGGGAGGGCTACACCTTC	CASSIGTGEGYTF
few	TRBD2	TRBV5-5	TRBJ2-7	TGTACCAGCAGCTGGGCTAGCGGAGGTGCCTACGAGCAGTACTTC	CTSSWASGGAYEQYF
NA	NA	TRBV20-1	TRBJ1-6	TGCAGTGCTAGAGTCCCGAGATTACATAATTCACCCCTCCACTTT	CSARVPRLHNSPLHF
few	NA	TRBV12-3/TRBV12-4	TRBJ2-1	TGTGCCAGCAGTTTAGCGGGACAAAGATACAATGAGCAGTTCTTC	CASSLAGQRYNEQFF
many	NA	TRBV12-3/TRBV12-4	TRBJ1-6	TGTGCCAGCAGTCCCTTTCTAGGGGAGGGGCAACCTTCCCACTTT	CASSPFLGEGQPSHF
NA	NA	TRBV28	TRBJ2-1	TGTGCCAGCAGTCACCAGCGGGAGCAGTTCTTC	CASSHQREQFF
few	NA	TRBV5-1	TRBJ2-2	TGCGCCAGCAGCTTGGAGGTGACCTCCACCGGGGAGCTGTTTTTT	CASSLEVTSTGELFF
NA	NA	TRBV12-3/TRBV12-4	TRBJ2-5	TGTGCCAGCAGTTCGGAGGGTTCGTACCAAGAGACCCAGTACTTC	CASSSEGSYQETQYF